Below, 30 T cell receptor beta chains from the same sample are listed, as sequenced in a study of T-cell reconstitution after alpha-beta-depleted transplantation in children. During its preparation, the TCRbeta library received unique molecular identifiers. MiXCR, run by TCRdb on the PCR reads, gives a single entry per CDR3 protein. The sample holds fewer than 550,000 distinct CDR3 sequences, about an eighth seen once. The sequences come from PBMCs, mostly from graft donor cells, collected 180 days after TCRalphabeta/CD19-depleted stem cell transplant. All receptors derive from a female patient between 2 and 10 years old who had a stem cell transplant for aplastic anemia, so the T cells may come from the graft donor.

This clonotype has more than one count but fewer than ten. The chain recombines TRBV28 with TRBJ2-7; TRBD2 agrees at 10 bases. CDR3 size: 15 residues. Germline CDR1 reads MDHEN; CDR2 reads SYDVKM. Trimming at V came to 6 bases and at J to 5 bases, leaving 10 bases not matched to a gene. CDR3 residues: CASRQILAGFNEQYF. DNA for the CDR3: TGTGCCAGCAGACAGATACTAGCGGGATTTAACGAGCAGTACTTC. The complete variable domain, with remaining parts taken from reference TRBV28 and TRBJ2-7, reads DVKVTQSSRYLVKRTGEKVFLECVQDMDHENMFWYRQDPGLGLRLIYFSYDVKMKEKGDIPEGYSVSREKKERFSLILESASTNQTSMYLCASRQILAGFNEQYFGPGTRLTVT.

This clonotype showed up just a few times. V gene TRBV12-3 or TRBV12-4 combines with J gene TRBJ2-2; no firm D call. V was shortened by 3 bases and J by 0 bases, with 5 bases between the two germline ends. This CDR3 is 14 amino acids long. The CDR3 loop reads CASSFEANTGELFF. The CDR3 region has the DNA TGTGCCAGCAGTTTCGAGGCGAACACCGGGGAGCTGTTTTTT.

The rearrangement joins TRBV7-2 to TRBJ2-1; 10 bases match TRBD2. The CDR3 totals 19 residues. Per germline, CDR1 SGHTA and CDR2 FQGNSA. The J segment lost 7 bases and the V segment lost 0 bases, leaving 15 bases of the junction unmatched. CDR3 bases: TGTGCCAGCAGCTTAGCGGTGGGTAGCTGGCTAGCGGGAGTTAATGAGCAGTTCTTC. Its protein is CASSLAVGSWLAGVNEQFF.

This clonotype was seen more than once but under ten times. The chain has TRBV15 and TRBJ1-5; D remains ambiguous. V was pared by 1 base and J by 7 bases, with 20 bases between. The germline gives CDR1 LNHNV, CDR2 YYDKDF (reference sequence). The CDR3 is 17 residues long. In DNA, the CDR3 is TGTGCCACCAGCAGAGGTCCGGGGATTAGGGCTAACCAGCCCCAGCATTTT. It is translated as CATSRGPGIRANQPQHF.

This clonotype was counted between two and nine times. The V call is TRBV20-1, the J call TRBJ2-1; 8 nucleotides match TRBD2. CDR1 is DFQATT and CDR2 is SNEGSKA in the germline V gene (reference sequence). The CDR3 covers 12 residues. Losses at the gene ends were 4 bases for V and 9 bases for J; bases not matched to a gene: 5. The chain's CDR3 is CSATGRASEQFF. CDR3 DNA: TGCAGTGCTACCGGGAGGGCCAGTGAGCAGTTCTTC.

The chain links TRBV9 to TRBJ2-1; D not certain. CDR1 and CDR2 from the germline V gene are SGDLS and YYNGEE. The CDR3 consists of 12 residues. V was shortened by 4 bases and J by 10 bases, with 12 bases between the two germline ends. The CDR3: CASSTDLGEQFF. The DNA for the CDR3 is TGTGCCAGCAGCACCGACCTCGGGGAGCAGTTCTTC.

A few counts support this clonotype. The V gene is TRBV28, the J gene TRBJ2-6; D may be TRBD2 (6 bases). Germline assignment: CDR1 MDHEN and CDR2 SYDVKM. This CDR3 has 17 residues. V was pared by 5 bases and J by 0 bases, with 14 bases between. For the CDR3, the DNA is TGTGCCAGCAGTGAGACCGGGGGTCACTCTGGGGCCAACGTCCTGACTTTC. Its translation: CASSETGGHSGANVLTF. Full variable domain (missing parts from reference TRBV28 and TRBJ2-6): DVKVTQSSRYLVKRTGEKVFLECVQDMDHENMFWYRQDPGLGLRLIYFSYDVKMKEKGDIPEGYSVSREKKERFSLILESASTNQTSMYLCASSETGGHSGANVLTFGAGSRLTVL.

The CDR3 coding sequence is TGTGCCAGCAGCTCCAGACTCACAGAGATACACTATGGCTACACCTTC. Its translation: CASSSRLTEIHYGYTF. The chain has TRBV7-2 and TRBJ1-2; no definite D call. The V and J ends lost 4 bases and 3 bases respectively, with 18 bases between them. The germline V gene has CDR1 SGHTA and CDR2 FQGNSA. This CDR3 has 16 amino acids.

This chain joins TRBV18 and TRBJ2-3; D is ambiguous. V was pared by 6 bases and J by 10 bases, with 17 bases between. CDR3 length: 13 residues. Germline-derived CDR1 and CDR2 are KGHSH and LQKENI. This CDR3 is CASSTTEHTAQYF. DNA of the CDR3: TGTGCCAGCTCCACTACCGAGCACACAGCGCAGTATTTT.

This clonotype was observed at least ten times. The V and J genes are TRBV12-3 or TRBV12-4 and TRBJ2-2, with D possibly TRBD1 on 9 matching bases. Trimming took 5 bases from V and 6 from J, leaving 16 bases between them. The CDR3 covers 15 residues. The CDR3 is CASSNRGRGAGELFF. Written as DNA, the CDR3 is TGTGCCAGCAGTAACAGGGGGCGGGGGGCCGGGGAGCTGTTTTTT.

This clonotype was observed a handful of times. The V and J genes are TRBV27 and TRBJ2-6; unclear D gene. V lost 7 bases to trimming and J lost 0 bases, with 7 bases between them. Germline V lookup: CDR1 MNHEY, CDR2 SMNVEV (reference sequence). The length of the CDR3 is 14 residues. This CDR3 is CASTEFSGANVLTF. The DNA for the CDR3 is TGTGCCAGCACCGAGTTCTCTGGGGCCAACGTCCTGACTTTC.

In this sample, this clonotype turned up many times. CDR3 amino acids: CASSLVLFGITETQYF. CDR3 in DNA: TGTGCCAGCAGCTTGGTCCTTTTCGGAATTACCGAGACCCAGTACTTC. V usage is TRBV7-2 and J usage is TRBJ2-5; D call uncertain. V was cut by 3 bases and J by 5 bases, with 19 bases left in between. CDR1 and CDR2 (germline): SGHTA, FQGNSA. The length of the CDR3 is 16 residues. The full variable domain, its missing parts supplied by reference TRBV7-2 and TRBJ2-5, is GAGVSQSPSNKVTEKGKDVELRCDPISGHTALYWYRQSLGQGLEFLIYFQGNSAPDKSGLPSDRFSAERTGGSVSTLTIQRTQQEDSAVYLCASSLVLFGITETQYFGPGTRLLVL.

The chain recombines TRBV12-3 or TRBV12-4 with TRBJ1-2; TRBD1 matches 8 bases. The length of the CDR3 is 17 residues. V trimming: 3 bases; J trimming: 1 base; junction bases outside the gene matches: 10. This chain's CDR3 is CASSLGPLTGVNYGYTF. CDR3 DNA: TGTGCCAGCAGTTTGGGTCCCCTGACAGGGGTTAACTATGGCTACACCTTC.

Only a few counts were recorded for this clonotype. This chain joins TRBV28 and TRBJ2-7; D is unresolved. Trimming took off 6 bases at V and 7 bases at J, with 13 bases between the two ends. The CDR3 sequence is 12 residues long. Germline loops: CDR1 MDHEN, CDR2 SYDVKM. The CDR3 nucleotides read TGTGCCAGCAGCCGTAGACTGGGGGAGCAGTACTTC. Translation: CASSRRLGEQYF.

This rearrangement joins TRBV18 to TRBJ2-1; the D is unclear. This CDR3 comprises 14 residues. The germline gives CDR1 KGHSH, CDR2 LQKENI. The germline V and J ends were trimmed by 6 bases and 5 bases, with 14 bases remaining between them. DNA for the CDR3: TGTGCCAGCTCGCCGATCGGACCTCACAATGAGCAGTTCTTC. Protein: CASSPIGPHNEQFF. The entire variable domain, with the rest obtained from reference TRBV18 and TRBJ2-1, is as follows: NAGVMQNPRHLVRRRGQEARLRCSPMKGHSHVYWYRQLPEEGLKFMVYLQKENIIDESGMPKERFSAEFPKEGPSILRIQQVVRGDSAAYFCASSPIGPHNEQFFGPGTRLTVL.

This clonotype was seen only a few times. The chain joins TRBV7-2 to TRBJ2-5; no firm D call. From germline, CDR1 is SGHTA and CDR2 FQGNSA. The CDR3 is 16 residues long. V gave up 5 bases and J gave up 1 base, with 17 bases separating them. DNA of the CDR3: TGTGCCAGCAGCCCAAAGCCTAGTCTGGGCCAAGAGACCCAGTACTTC. Its translation is CASSPKPSLGQETQYF.

The rearrangement links TRBV2 to TRBJ2-3, with 9 bases lining up with TRBD2. Germline CDR1 is SNHLY and CDR2 is FYNNEI. This CDR3 spans 16 amino acids. J was trimmed by 5 bases and V by 1 base; bases with no gene match: 7. CDR3 residues: CASSEGLAGSGDTQYF. CDR3 in DNA: TGTGCCAGCAGTGAAGGCCTAGCGGGATCCGGAGATACGCAGTATTTT.

There are many counts of this clonotype. This chain connects TRBV4-3 to TRBJ2-3; D unclear. Germline V CDR1 and CDR2: LGHNA, YSLEER. The CDR3 sequence is 13 residues long. Trimming pared 3 bases from V and 3 bases from J, leaving 7 bases between. CDR3 coding DNA: TGCGCCAGCAGCCACCCGGGTACAGATACGCAGTATTTT. This encodes CASSHPGTDTQYF.

The V gene is TRBV29-1, the J gene TRBJ2-7; possibly TRBD2 for D (5 bases). Germline-derived CDR1 and CDR2 are SQVTM and ANQGSEA. Trimming took 3 bases from V and 1 from J, leaving 13 bases between them. This CDR3 spans 14 amino acids. CDR3 amino acids: CSVDSDRGSYEQYF. As DNA, the CDR3 is TGCAGCGTTGACTCAGACCGGGGTTCCTACGAGCAGTACTTC.

This chain connects TRBV12-3 or TRBV12-4 to TRBJ2-6; D gene ambiguous. Trimming left V 4 bases short and J 6 bases short, with 16 bases between. This CDR3 contains 16 residues. The CDR3 coding sequence is TGTGCCAGCAGTTCCCGGTTTAGGTCCGAGGCCAACGTCCTGACTTTC. Its protein is CASSSRFRSEANVLTF.

The sample holds a few counts of this clonotype. The V and J genes are TRBV28 and TRBJ1-2; unclear D gene. Germline V CDR1 and CDR2: MDHEN, SYDVKM. This CDR3 is built from 15 residues. Trimming left V 6 bases short and J 2 bases short, with 16 bases between. This CDR3 reads CASSQPAAVNYGYTF. The CDR3 DNA reads TGTGCCAGCAGCCAGCCCGCGGCCGTAAACTATGGCTACACCTTC.

The chain recombines TRBV5-4 with TRBJ2-5, with TRBD2 as a possible D gene (6 bases). V shed 7 bases and J shed 5 bases, with 21 bases lying between them. Germline CDR1 reads SGHNT; CDR2 reads YYREEE (reference sequence). CDR3 size: 15 residues. The CDR3 nucleotides are TGTGCCAGCGGCCCCTTGGGGGGAGAGAAGGAGACCCAGTACTTC. As protein: CASGPLGGEKETQYF.

This clonotype was counted only a few times. This chain links TRBV12-3 or TRBV12-4 with TRBJ2-1; 9 bases line up with TRBD1. CDR3 length: 16 amino acids. J was trimmed by 1 base and V by 7 bases; bases with no gene match: 8. The CDR3 DNA sequence: TGTGCCAGCAACTACCGACAGGGGGAGTCCTACAATGAGCAGTTCTTC. The encoded protein is CASNYRQGESYNEQFF.

This chain joins TRBV4-1 and TRBJ2-5; 13 positions match TRBD2. This CDR3 is 20 amino acids long. CDR1 MGHRA and CDR2 YSYEKL come from the germline V gene. J was trimmed by 5 bases and V by 0 bases; bases with no gene match: 15. Written as DNA, the CDR3 is TGCGCCAGCAGCCAAGAGTCCCGGACTAGCGGGAGACCTCTCGGGGAGACCCAGTACTTC. Its protein is CASSQESRTSGRPLGETQYF.

The chain employs TRBV29-1 and TRBJ2-3, with 12 bases identical to TRBD2. V lost 6 bases and J lost 4; bases outside the gene matches: 5. Germline values: CDR1 SQVTM, CDR2 ANQGSEA. The CDR3 length is 14 residues. CDR3 loop: CSVELAGGPDTQYF. CDR3 in DNA: TGCAGCGTGGAACTAGCGGGAGGACCAGATACGCAGTATTTT.

This clonotype was seen more than once but under ten times. The V and J genes are TRBV24-1 and TRBJ2-3; unclear D gene. The germline V and J ends were trimmed by 5 bases and 6 bases, with 5 bases remaining between them. The V gene's germline CDR1 is KGHDR and CDR2 SFDVKD. The CDR3 consists of 11 residues. The CDR3 reads CATSALDTQYF. CDR3 nucleotides: TGTGCCACCAGTGCATTGGATACGCAGTATTTT.

This clonotype was counted ten times or more. CDR3 sequence (DNA): TGTGCCACCAGCACTCACCCCACAGGGAACACTGAAGCTTTCTTT. This encodes CATSTHPTGNTEAFF. J is TRBJ1-1 and V is TRBV15; possibly TRBD1 for D (5 bases). Per the germline V gene, CDR1 is LNHNV and CDR2 is YYDKDF (reference sequence). The CDR3 length is 15 residues. The V and J ends lost 4 bases and 1 base respectively, with 13 bases between them.

V gene TRBV4-1 combines with J gene TRBJ1-1; a weak D match, TRBD1 (5 bases). Germline CDR1 is MGHRA and CDR2 is YSYEKL. CDR3 length equals 15 residues. Trimming shortened V by 0 bases and J by 0 bases, and 8 bases separated the two germline ends. The CDR3 region has the DNA TGCGCCAGCAGCCAAGATACAGGAGTGAACACTGAAGCTTTCTTT. As protein: CASSQDTGVNTEAFF.

The chain joins TRBV7-2 to TRBJ2-1; TRBD2 aligns across 11 bases. Germline V CDR1 and CDR2: SGHTA, FQGNSA. Losses at the gene ends were 2 bases for V and 7 bases for J; bases not matched to a gene: 4. CDR3 size: 15 residues. CDR3 in DNA: TGTGCCAGCAGCTTAACTAGCGGGAGCGGGAATGAGCAGTTCTTC. Translation gives CASSLTSGSGNEQFF.

The chain employs TRBV28 and TRBJ2-1; D unresolved. The V gene's germline CDR1 is MDHEN and CDR2 SYDVKM. V lost 4 bases to trimming and J lost 1 base, with 17 bases between them. The CDR3 runs to 17 residues. The CDR3 DNA reads as TGTGCCAGCAGTTCTCGGACGGTGTCTAGATCCTACAATGAGCAGTTCTTC. Amino acids: CASSSRTVSRSYNEQFF.